This TCR beta chain was captured in a study of T cell changes during pregnancy in multiple sclerosis. Assay used: immunoSEQ multiplex PCR; TCRdb lists only in-frame clones, some missing. The repertoire holds about 70,000 clones, with over 90% as singletons. In this sample, this clone turned up once. The germline CDR1 and CDR2 sequences are SGHRS and YFSETQ. Trimming took off 0 bases at V and 7 bases at J, with 10 bases between the two ends. The CDR3 spans 14 residues. This chain joins TRBV5-1 and TRBJ1-4, with D unclear. This sample comprised CD4+ T cells from peripheral blood mononuclear cells, obtained after pregnancy. This TCR derives from a female donor with multiple sclerosis, enrolled in a pregnancy study. The CDR3 DNA sequence: TGCGCCAGCAGCTTGGCGGGAGGCGGTGAAAAACTGTTTTTT. Its translation is CASSLAGGGEKLFF.